This T cell receptor beta chain stems from a study of blood T cell repertoires in COVID-19. Study in general: Italy, Spain and the United States were the sources of the convalescent and acute COVID-19 samples. The analysed material was cDNA or gDNA that came from T cells, B-cell-depleted T cells, or PBMCs.

This clone was seen a handful of times. Original processing notes: It was from reference gene primer amplification that nucleated cell counts were estimated. Libraries were prepared by immunoSEQ multiplex PCR; TCRdb keeps only in-frame clonotypes and omits some of them. The V and J calls and clone size were taken over from that table, and D and trimming were inferred from the DNA. Of under 450,000 clones in the sample, more than 65% were seen once. Germline loops: CDR1 KGHDR, CDR2 SFDVKD. J was trimmed by 7 bases and V by 7 bases; bases with no gene match: 10. This CDR3 has 14 amino acids. The sequencing input was peripheral blood. This TCR derives from a human donor with acute or convalescent COVID-19. The donor label of this sample is uncertain. The rearrangement links TRBV24-1 to TRBJ2-3; 7 positions agree with TRBD1. CDR3 amino acids: CATSRQGLVNTQYF. The CDR3 bases are TGTGCCACCAGCCGACAGGGATTGGTAAATACGCAGTATTTT.